These 24 T cell receptor beta chains originate from one sample sequenced in a study of OX40 agonist ivuxolimab in advanced cancers. TCRdb keeps only in-frame clones here, not all; method: immunoSEQ multiplex PCR. This sample has tens of thousands of clones; 80% to 90% occur once, and the top ten carry 4.1%. Source: CD4+ or CD8+ T cells sorted from blood, taken in a trial of the OX40 agonist ivuxolimab. The receptors shown here come from an adult with an advanced solid tumor such as melanoma, head and neck, liver or kidney cancer.

In DNA form, the CDR3 reads TGCGCCAGCAGCTTGGGAGGCGGGAGAGGCACAGATACGCAGTATTTT. Translated: CASSLGGGRGTDTQYF. The rearrangement uses TRBV5-1 and TRBJ2-3; 7 bases line up with TRBD2. Looked up from germline, CDR1 is SGHRS and CDR2 is YFSETQ. The J segment lost 1 base and the V segment lost 0 bases, leaving 5 bases of the junction unmatched. CDR3 size: 16 residues.

CDR3 nucleotides: TGCGCCAGCAGCCAAGATAAGGACGGGCTGTATGGCTACACCTTC. Protein product: CASSQDKDGLYGYTF. The V and J genes are TRBV4-1 and TRBJ1-2, with D uncertain. V lost 0 bases and J 5 bases, leaving 13 bases between the germline ends. CDR1 MGHRA and CDR2 YSYEKL come from the germline V gene. The CDR3 is 15 residues long.

This clone was counted only a few times. J is TRBJ1-1 and V is TRBV2, with TRBD1 as a possible D gene (5 bases). Germline values: CDR1 SNHLY, CDR2 FYNNEI. Trimming removed 6 bases from V and 11 bases from J, with 16 bases in between. This CDR3 spans 12 amino acids. CDR3 nucleotides: TGTGCCAGCAGACTCGAGGGGATAGGGGCTTTCTTT. Translation gives CASRLEGIGAFF.

CDR3 residues: CASSLGQLTKNIQYF. The CDR3 DNA is TGTGCCAGCAGCCTAGGACAGCTGACCAAAAACATTCAGTACTTC. This rearrangement joins TRBV11-2 to TRBJ2-4; possibly TRBD1 for D (6 bases). V lost 5 bases and J 2 bases, leaving 13 bases between the germline ends. CDR1 is SGHAT and CDR2 is FQNNGV in the germline V gene. The CDR3 consists of 15 residues.

The J gene is TRBJ2-6, the V gene TRBV28; D possibly corresponds to TRBD2 (6 bases). The germline V gene encodes CDR1 MDHEN and CDR2 SYDVKM. The CDR3 has 16 amino acids. V shed 6 bases and J shed 2 bases, with 14 bases lying between them. The CDR3 protein is CASRGTSFPGANVLTF. Written as DNA, the CDR3 is TGTGCCAGCAGGGGGACTTCCTTCCCTGGGGCCAACGTCCTGACTTTC.

The V and J genes are TRBV5-1 and TRBJ2-5, with TRBD2 identical over 14 bases. J gave up 4 bases and V 2 bases, and 7 bases lay outside the gene matches. Germline CDR1 reads SGHRS; CDR2 reads YFSETQ. The CDR3 has 17 amino acids. The CDR3 loop reads CASSFDPGLAGAETQYF. CDR3 sequence (DNA): TGCGCCAGCAGCTTCGATCCGGGACTAGCGGGAGCAGAGACCCAGTACTTC.

The CDR3 spells CATSRQGSYSGQFF. CDR3 DNA sequence: TGTGCCACCAGCAGACAGGGTTCGTATAGTGGGCAGTTCTTC. The chain links TRBV15 to TRBJ2-1; D might be TRBD1 (5 bases). The CDR3 loop spans 14 amino acids. The V gene lost 2 bases and the J gene lost 12 bases, with 17 bases spanning the gap. The V gene's germline CDR1 is LNHNV and CDR2 YYDKDF (reference sequence). Looking up the rest from reference TRBV15 and TRBJ2-1 gives the full variable domain: DAMVIQNPRYQVTQFGKPVTLSCSQTLNHNVMYWYQQKSSQAPKLLFHYYDKDFNNEADTPDNFQSRRPNTSFCFLDIRSPGLGDTAMYLCATSRQGSYSGQFFGPGTRLTVL.

The genes are TRBV6-6 and TRBJ2-3; 16 positions match TRBD2. This CDR3 is built from 16 residues. J gave up 6 bases and V 7 bases, and 7 bases lay outside the gene matches. CDR1 is MNHNY, CDR2 SVGAGI, per germline (reference sequence). The CDR3 reads CASTGTSGRATDTQYF. The DNA of the CDR3 is TGTGCCAGCACCGGGACTAGCGGGAGGGCCACCGATACGCAGTATTTT.

The chain uses TRBV7-8 and TRBJ2-1; 9 positions agree with TRBD2. This CDR3 is built from 17 residues. CDR1 is SGHVS and CDR2 is FQNEAQ in the germline V gene. Germline trimming cut 4 bases from V and 2 bases from J; bases unmatched to any gene: 9. The CDR3 sequence is CASSYSSASGTYNEQFF. In DNA, the CDR3 is TGTGCCAGCAGCTACAGTTCGGCTAGCGGGACCTACAATGAGCAGTTCTTC.

Concerning this clone: Other DNA variants within this sample encode the same CDR3. The chain combines TRBV30 with TRBJ2-5; D is perhaps TRBD2 (5 bases). The CDR3 totals 13 residues. V was shortened by 0 bases and J by 2 bases, with 7 bases between the two germline ends. Germline V gene lookup returns CDR1 GTSNPN and CDR2 SVGIG (reference sequence). The CDR3 bases are TGTGCCTGGAGTGTAGGCGGGCAAGAGACCCAGTACTTC. Translated, it gives CAWSVGGQETQYF.

This chain uses TRBV27 with TRBJ2-5; tentatively, D is TRBD2 (5 bases). The V gene lost 5 bases and the J gene lost 1 base, with 14 bases spanning the gap. This CDR3 region has 15 residues. The V gene's germline CDR1 is MNHEY and CDR2 SMNVEV (reference sequence). The CDR3 is CASSPRDTSQETQYF. The CDR3 region has the DNA TGTGCCAGCAGTCCCCGGGATACGTCCCAAGAGACCCAGTACTTC.

CDR3 loop: CASSSAGQRKETQYF. The CDR3 bases are TGTGCCAGCAGCTCGGCGGGACAAAGGAAAGAGACCCAGTACTTC. The chain is built from TRBV7-2 and TRBJ2-5, with D perhaps given as TRBD1 or TRBD2 (6 bases each). The CDR3 contains 15 residues. The V end lost 4 bases, the J end lost 3 bases, and 15 bases lay between the germline ends. CDR1 is SGHTA, CDR2 FQGNSA, per germline.

The gene calls are TRBV10-3 and TRBJ1-1; no firm D call. Germline V gives CDR1 ENHRY, CDR2 SYGVKD. The V end was cut by 7 bases, the J end by 0 bases, with 6 bases between. The CDR3 is 12 residues long. The CDR3 sequence: CAIMGMNTEAFF. In nucleotides, the CDR3 is TGTGCCATCATGGGCATGAACACTGAAGCTTTCTTT.

The V gene is TRBV5-1, the J gene TRBJ2-7; 13 bases align to TRBD2. The V gene's germline CDR1 is SGHRS and CDR2 YFSETQ. This CDR3 has 15 amino acids. J gave up 2 bases and V 4 bases, and 3 bases lay outside the gene matches. In nucleotides, the CDR3 is TGCGCCAGCAGCCGGACTAGCGGGAGCCCCTACGAGCAGTACTTC. This encodes CASSRTSGSPYEQYF.

The V call is TRBV19, the J call TRBJ1-1; the D is unclear. The V end was cut by 4 bases, the J end by 1 base, with 7 bases between. Germline V gene sequence: CDR1 LNHDA, CDR2 SQIVND (reference sequence). The CDR3 contains 13 residues. CDR3 DNA sequence: TGTGCCAGTAGTAGGTCCCGGAACACTGAAGCTTTCTTT. This translates into CASSRSRNTEAFF.

CDR3 coding DNA: TGTGCCACCAGCAGGGTACTCTCGACCAGATACGAGCAGTACTTC. This encodes CATSRVLSTRYEQYF. J is TRBJ2-7 and V is TRBV15; D call uncertain. CDR1 and CDR2 from the germline V gene are LNHNV and YYDKDF (reference sequence). CDR3 size: 15 residues. Trimming removed 3 bases from V and 4 bases from J, with 16 bases in between.

This chain links TRBV7-3 with TRBJ2-5; D is ambiguous. Germline V gives CDR1 SGHTA, CDR2 FQGTGA. The CDR3 sequence is 13 residues long. Trimming took off 2 bases at V and 0 bases at J, with 4 bases between the two ends. The CDR3 DNA reads TGTGCCAGCAGCTTAGGCTACCAAGAGACCCAGTACTTC. Translation: CASSLGYQETQYF.

This clone has just one count. The chain links TRBV6-6 to TRBJ2-1, with D uncertain. The CDR3 sequence is 13 residues long. Trimming pared 4 bases from V and 7 bases from J, leaving 11 bases between. Germline V lookup: CDR1 MNHNY, CDR2 SVGAGI (reference sequence). CDR3 region: CASSFQDRNEQFF. In DNA, the CDR3 is TGTGCCAGCAGTTTTCAGGACCGGAATGAGCAGTTCTTC.

The gene calls are TRBV27 and TRBJ2-3; 9 bases map to TRBD1. CDR3 length: 18 residues. Unmatched junction bases numbered 12, after V lost 4 bases and J lost 1 base. CDR1 and CDR2 from the germline V gene are MNHEY and SMNVEV (reference sequence). The CDR3 nucleotides read TGTGCCAGCAGTTCACACAGGGGGCGGGGGTTTGGCACAGATACGCAGTATTTT. Translated: CASSSHRGRGFGTDTQYF.

This clone is medium-sized within its sample. The genes are TRBV7-9 and TRBJ1-1, with no clear D. Trimming shortened V by 1 base and J by 1 base, and 4 bases separated the two germline ends. This CDR3 is 13 amino acids long. CDR1 is SEHNR and CDR2 is FQNEAQ in the germline V gene (reference sequence). The DNA for the CDR3 is TGTGCCAGCAGCTTAGAGGCGAACACTGAAGCTTTCTTT. It is translated as CASSLEANTEAFF. Full variable domain (rest looked up from reference TRBV7-9 and TRBJ1-1): DTGVSQNPRHKITKRGQNVTFRCDPISEHNRLYWYRQTLGQGPEFLTYFQNEAQLEKSRLLSDRFSAERPKGSFSTLEIQRTEQGDSAMYLCASSLEANTEAFFGQGTRLTVV.

V usage is TRBV7-3 and J usage is TRBJ2-6; 8 bases agree with TRBD1. With V trimmed by 8 bases and J by 2 bases, 5 bases remained unmatched. The CDR3 runs 15 residues. The germline V gene has CDR1 SGHTA and CDR2 FQGTGA. DNA of the CDR3: TGTGCCAGCGGGTTACAGGGGGCTGGGGCCAACGTCCTGACTTTC. Protein product: CASGLQGAGANVLTF.

This chain links TRBV4-2 with TRBJ2-1; D possibly corresponds to TRBD1 (5 bases). Germline values: CDR1 LGHNA, CDR2 YNFKEQ. The CDR3 length is 15 residues. Deletions cut 3 bases from V and 6 bases from J, with 15 bases between. DNA of the CDR3: TGTGCCAGCAGCCAGGCTCAGGATACAGGCAATGAGCAGTTCTTC. Its translation: CASSQAQDTGNEQFF.

This clone was seen a handful of times. V and J are TRBV7-3 and TRBJ2-1; perhaps TRBD2 as D (5 bases). V was cut by 3 bases and J by 8 bases, with 11 bases left in between. From germline, CDR1 is SGHTA and CDR2 FQGTGA. The CDR3 is made up of 13 amino acids. CDR3 sequence reads: CASSLYGSHEQFF. The CDR3 DNA reads as TGTGCCAGCAGCTTGTATGGGAGCCATGAGCAGTTCTTC.

The chain carries TRBV19 and TRBJ2-7, with 10 bases that match TRBD2. Germline CDR1 and CDR2: LNHDA and SQIVND (reference sequence). The trim removed 3 bases at V and 6 bases at J, leaving 5 bases unmatched. This CDR3 is 14 amino acids long. The CDR3 region is CASSIGLAVSEQYF. Here the CDR3 DNA reads TGTGCCAGTAGTATCGGACTAGCGGTCTCCGAGCAGTACTTC.